Listed here is a single T cell receptor beta chain. The protocol was immunoSEQ multiplex PCR, while the TCRdb copy is restricted to in-frame clones and leaves out a portion. Counted here are 50,000 to 70,000 clones, 80% to 95% occurring once; the ten biggest clones make up about 0.85%. The sample originates from a study of T cell changes during pregnancy in multiple sclerosis. Trimming took off 2 bases at V and 0 bases at J, with 4 bases between the two ends. The germline V gene has CDR1 GTSNPN and CDR2 SVGIG (reference sequence). This CDR3 is built from 12 residues. This sequence was found in a female donor with multiple sclerosis, enrolled in a pregnancy study. This sample comprised peripheral blood, obtained in the first trimester of pregnancy. The V gene is TRBV30, the J gene TRBJ1-1; D is unclear. CDR3 loop: CAWSLMNTEAFF. Here the CDR3 DNA reads TGTGCCTGGAGTCTTATGAACACTGAAGCTTTCTTT. The full variable domain, rest sourced from reference TRBV30 and TRBJ1-1, is SQTIHQWPATLVQPVGSPLSLECTVEGTSNPNLYWYRQAAGRGLQLLFYSVGIGQISSEVPQNLSASRPQDRQFILSSKKLLLSDSGFYLCAWSLMNTEAFFGQGTRLTVV.